The clone carrying this T cell receptor beta chain was found a few times. Its target is not known. Germline V lookup: CDR1 MNHEY, CDR2 SMNVEV (reference sequence). The CDR3 is 14 amino acids. V dropped 7 bases and J dropped 0; count of bases not matched to a gene: 5. TCRdb itself ran the 5' RACE reads through MiXCR, one entry per CDR3 protein. The table has about 340,000 distinct CDR3 sequences, roughly an eighth seen once; the top ten hold about 22%. The sample comes from a study of T-cell memory formation after mild COVID-19. Findings and caveats of the study: Memory from before infection featured some responding clones, which suggests cross-reactive memory joined. Clones shrinking between day 15 and 85 showed a balanced CD4/CD8 split, and those that grew later tilted toward CD4+.

The specimen was PBMCs or a T cell subset sorted from them (not recorded which). This clonotype was obtained from a young man who had mild COVID-19 (a few samples of this study predate the infection). Cell type and time point are not known. The chain joins TRBV27 to TRBJ2-7; 8 bases align to TRBD2. The CDR3 bases are TGTGCCAGCAAATCGCTAGCGGGCTCCTACGAGCAGTACGTC. It encodes CASKSLAGSYEQYV.